Following are 7 T cell receptor beta chains from one sample sequenced in a study of cytomegalovirus exposure and HLA in healthy donors (dated by TCRdb to about 2017). Preparation of the library involved the immunoSEQ multiplex PCR assay. The multiplex PCR relied on a mix of 60 forward primers for TCR Vbeta segments and 13 reverse primers for TCR Jbeta segments. Not all clones reach the TCRdb copy of this immuneACCESS table, which keeps in-frame sequences only. Checked studies attribute under half of the gap to unresolved V genes and leave the rest unexplained. The sample has roughly 250,000 clones on record, more than 55% of them singletons. The ten top clones hold roughly 2.4% of the sample. Sequencing was performed on PBMCs. All receptors come from a female donor in good health and CMV-seronegative.

This clone was counted a single time. The gene calls are TRBV5-8 and TRBJ2-3, with 10 positions matching TRBD2. Looked up from germline, CDR1 is SGHTS and CDR2 is YDEGEE. This CDR3 spans 16 amino acids. V lost 1 base and J lost 5; bases outside the gene matches: 7. CDR3 sequence reads: CASSLRAGGRVDTQYF. CDR3 nucleotide sequence: TGTGCCAGCAGCTTGCGAGCGGGAGGGCGCGTAGATACGCAGTATTTT.

The V and J genes are TRBV5-6 and TRBJ2-3, with 8 bases aligning to TRBD2. This CDR3 is 17 amino acids long. Looked up from germline, CDR1 is SGHDT and CDR2 is YYEEEE. J gave up 3 bases and V 1 base, and 10 bases lay outside the gene matches. CDR3 sequence reads: CASSLLSGLEDTDTQYF. Written as DNA, the CDR3 is TGTGCCAGCAGCTTGTTGTCGGGACTAGAGGATACAGATACGCAGTATTTT.

The chain is built from TRBV14 and TRBJ2-2, with TRBD2 matching 8 bases. From germline, CDR1 is SGHDN and CDR2 FVKESK. V shed 2 bases and J 6 bases; nucleotides not matched to a gene: 11. The CDR3 contains 17 residues. CDR3 protein: CASSQKLGGRMSGELFF. The CDR3 DNA sequence: TGTGCCAGCAGCCAAAAACTTGGCGGGAGGATGTCCGGGGAGCTGTTTTTT.

Here the CDR3 DNA reads TGTGCTAGTGGTTTGGTACCTGGCGGGGGATACAATGAGCAGTTCTTC. It specifies CASGLVPGGGYNEQFF. The J gene is TRBJ2-1, the V gene TRBV12-5; 7 nucleotides agree with TRBD2. The CDR3 has 16 amino acids. Trimming cost V 0 bases and J 4 bases; bases outside gene matches: 6. Germline values: CDR1 LGHNT, CDR2 FRNRAP.

This clone was found once. The J gene is TRBJ2-7, the V gene TRBV4-1; 7 nucleotides match TRBD2. CDR3 length: 15 residues. Germline V gene sequence: CDR1 MGHRA, CDR2 YSYEKL. With 3 bases clipped from V and 3 bases from J, the junction kept 8 bases outside the gene matches. Written as DNA, the CDR3 is TGCGCCAGCAGCCATGGGGGAGGGAAATTCTACGAGCAGTACTTC. Translated: CASSHGGGKFYEQYF.

This clone was recorded a few times. The genes are TRBV18 and TRBJ2-3; D possibly corresponds to TRBD2 (6 bases). The CDR3 has 17 residues. Germline V gene sequence: CDR1 KGHSH, CDR2 LQKENI. Trimming shortened V by 3 bases and J by 3 bases, and 19 bases separated the two germline ends. The CDR3 reads CASSPARLAERTDTQYF. The CDR3 DNA is TGTGCCAGCTCACCGGCCCGTTTAGCGGAGAGGACAGATACGCAGTATTTT.

The chain carries TRBV2 and TRBJ1-4; weak D call: TRBD1 (6 bases). The CDR3 covers 15 residues. Trimming removed 0 bases from V and 4 bases from J, with 9 bases in between. CDR1 and CDR2 from the germline V gene are SNHLY and FYNNEI. In DNA, the CDR3 is TGTGCCAGCAGTGAAGCGCTAGGGGGTAATGAAAAACTGTTTTTT. Protein: CASSEALGGNEKLFF.